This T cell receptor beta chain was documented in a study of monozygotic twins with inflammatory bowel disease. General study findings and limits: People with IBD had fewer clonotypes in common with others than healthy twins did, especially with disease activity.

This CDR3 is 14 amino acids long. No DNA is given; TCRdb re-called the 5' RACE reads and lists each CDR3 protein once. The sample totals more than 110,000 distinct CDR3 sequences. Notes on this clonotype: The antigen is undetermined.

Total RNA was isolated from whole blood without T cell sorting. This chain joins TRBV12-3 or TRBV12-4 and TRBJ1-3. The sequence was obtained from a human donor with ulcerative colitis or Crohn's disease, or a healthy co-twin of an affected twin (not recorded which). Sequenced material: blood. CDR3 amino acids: CASSPGLSGNTIYF.